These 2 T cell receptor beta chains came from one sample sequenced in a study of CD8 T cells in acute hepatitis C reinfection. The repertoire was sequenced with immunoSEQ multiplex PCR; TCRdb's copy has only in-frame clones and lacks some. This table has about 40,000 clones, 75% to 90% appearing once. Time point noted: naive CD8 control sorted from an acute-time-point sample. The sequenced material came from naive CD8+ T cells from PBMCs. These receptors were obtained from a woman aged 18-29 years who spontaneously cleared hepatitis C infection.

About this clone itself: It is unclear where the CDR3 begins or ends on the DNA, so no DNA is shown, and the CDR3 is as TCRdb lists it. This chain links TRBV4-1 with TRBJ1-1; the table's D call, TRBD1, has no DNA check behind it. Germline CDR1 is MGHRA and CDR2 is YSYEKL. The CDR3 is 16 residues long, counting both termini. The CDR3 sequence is CASSQTLWQPHTEAFF.

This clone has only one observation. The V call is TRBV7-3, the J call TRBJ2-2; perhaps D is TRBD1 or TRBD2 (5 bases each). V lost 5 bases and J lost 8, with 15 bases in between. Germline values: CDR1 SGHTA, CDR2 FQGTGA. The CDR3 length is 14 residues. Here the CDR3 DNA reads TGTGCCAGCAGCCGGGACCACCTTTGGGGGGAGCTGTTTTTT. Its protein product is CASSRDHLWGELFF.